The 12 T cell receptor beta chains presented below share a single source sample, sequenced in a study of blood T cell repertoires in COVID-19. The assay was immunoSEQ multiplex PCR, and TCRdb's table has in-frame clones only and misses some. The sample has fewer than 500,000 clones, around 89% seen once. What was sequenced was peripheral blood. The source is a woman aged 25 to 39 with acute or convalescent COVID-19.

The chain recombines TRBV11-2 with TRBJ2-3; D is perhaps TRBD1 (5 bases). CDR1 and CDR2 (germline): SGHAT, FQNNGV. This CDR3 has 14 residues. Trimming left V 0 bases short and J 2 bases short, with 6 bases between. The CDR3 DNA reads as TGTGCCAGCAGCTTAGAACAGGACACAGATACGCAGTATTTT. Residues: CASSLEQDTDTQYF.

The chain links TRBV9 to TRBJ2-3; 10 bases agree with TRBD2. V lost 0 bases, J lost 4 bases, and 5 bases stayed unmatched. The CDR3 length is 16 residues. CDR1 is SGDLS, CDR2 YYNGEE, per germline. The CDR3 here is CASSVVSGGAADTQYF. The CDR3 DNA is TGTGCCAGCAGCGTAGTCAGCGGGGGGGCCGCAGATACGCAGTATTTT.

The genes are TRBV19 and TRBJ2-3; maybe TRBD2 (5 bases). The CDR3 loop spans 15 amino acids. The V end lost 0 bases, the J end lost 3 bases, and 10 bases lay between the germline ends. Per germline, CDR1 LNHDA and CDR2 SQIVND (reference sequence). This chain's CDR3 is CASSIDPGVTDTQYF. The CDR3 bases are TGTGCCAGTAGTATAGATCCCGGGGTGACAGATACGCAGTATTTT.

A word on this clone: The junction departs from the called germline gene at one end, perhaps through a read error. The rearrangement joins TRBV2 to TRBJ2-5, with D possibly matching TRBD1 (6 bases). The CDR3 spans 13 residues. Germline CDR1 and CDR2: SNHLY and FYNNEI. The CDR3 nucleotides read TGTGCCGGCAGGACAGCATTACAAGAGACCCAGTACTTC. Protein product: CAGRTALQETQYF.

This chain links TRBV6-1 with TRBJ1-1; no definite D call. The CDR3 contains 16 residues. The germline V and J ends were trimmed by 2 bases and 1 base, with 14 bases remaining between them. Germline V gene lookup returns CDR1 MNHNS and CDR2 SASEGT. The CDR3 bases are TGTGCCAGCAGTGAATTCCAGGTTACTTGGAACACTGAAGCTTTCTTT. Translated: CASSEFQVTWNTEAFF.

This clone was detected only a few times. One end of the junction varies from germline; a read error may be responsible. V and J are TRBV13 and TRBJ1-1; D is ambiguous. The germline V gene encodes CDR1 PRHDT and CDR2 FYEKMQ (reference sequence). This CDR3 is built from 12 residues. The CDR3 region has the DNA TGTGCCAGCAGCTTAGGCCCGAGCGCGGGGATCTTT. It specifies CASSLGPSAGIF.

J is TRBJ2-5 and V is TRBV13; the D gene is possibly TRBD1 (5 bases). Germline V gene lookup returns CDR1 PRHDT and CDR2 FYEKMQ (reference sequence). Deletions cut 0 bases from V and 2 bases from J, with 10 bases between. The CDR3 spans 15 residues. The CDR3 region is CASSLGGPKQETQYF. As DNA, the CDR3 is TGTGCCAGCAGCTTAGGGGGGCCTAAGCAAGAGACCCAGTACTTC.

V is TRBV6-5 and J is TRBJ2-1; 8 nucleotides match TRBD2. There are 14 residues in the CDR3. V dropped 6 bases and J dropped 7; count of bases not matched to a gene: 8. Germline V gives CDR1 MNHEY, CDR2 SVGAGI. The CDR3 reads CASRVRGVLNEQFF. The CDR3 DNA reads TGTGCCAGCAGGGTGCGGGGGGTTTTAAATGAGCAGTTCTTC.

The J gene is TRBJ2-2, the V gene TRBV2, with 7 bases fitting TRBD1. This CDR3 contains 14 residues. Per the germline V gene, CDR1 is SNHLY and CDR2 is FYNNEI. J gave up 8 bases and V 4 bases, and 7 bases lay outside the gene matches. CDR3 DNA sequence: TGTGCCAGCAGTGGAAACAGGGGAAAGGGGGAGCTGTTTTTT. Its protein product is CASSGNRGKGELFF.

This clone appeared a single time. The rearrangement uses TRBV24-1 and TRBJ2-1; 11 bases are shared with TRBD1. Trimming at V came to 4 bases and at J to 7 bases, leaving 8 bases not matched to a gene. Germline values: CDR1 KGHDR, CDR2 SFDVKD. The CDR3 length is 16 residues. CDR3 nucleotide sequence: TGTGCCACCAGTGACCCCAGGACAGGGGGCAAGAATGAGCAGTTCTTC. Translated: CATSDPRTGGKNEQFF.

The gene calls are TRBV10-3 and TRBJ2-5, with a weak D call TRBD1 (6 bases). Germline V gene lookup returns CDR1 ENHRY and CDR2 SYGVKD. The CDR3 consists of 14 residues. Trimming left V 4 bases short and J 4 bases short, with 13 bases between. CDR3 protein: CAISGRGDIETQYF. CDR3 nucleotide sequence: TGTGCCATCAGTGGCAGGGGTGATATAGAGACCCAGTACTTC.

The chain employs TRBV19 and TRBJ2-3; the match to TRBD2 covers 8 bases. Germline CDR1 is LNHDA and CDR2 is SQIVND (reference sequence). J lost 5 bases, V lost 5 bases, and 6 bases had no gene match. The length of the CDR3 is 14 residues. CDR3 loop: CASSSGGAGDTQYF. DNA of the CDR3: TGTGCCAGTAGTTCCGGGGGGGCCGGAGATACGCAGTATTTT.